A single sample gave rise to the 18 T cell receptor beta chains below, sequenced in a study of T-cell reconstitution after alpha-beta-depleted transplantation in children. Using unique molecular identifiers, the investigators prepared the TCRbeta library. A single record per CDR3 protein comes from TCRdb applying MiXCR to the PCR reads. This sample has roughly 490,000 distinct CDR3 sequences; roughly 10% occur once, and the top ten carry 14%. Sample: PBMCs, mostly from graft donor cells, taken 180 days after TCRalphabeta/CD19-depleted stem cell transplant. The origin of the receptors is a female patient aged 2 to 10 who had a stem cell transplant for aplastic anemia, so the T cells may come from the graft donor.

The V gene is TRBV7-3, the J gene TRBJ2-2, with 8 bases identical to TRBD1. Germline CDR1 reads SGHTA; CDR2 reads FQGTGA. Trimming took 1 base from V and 1 from J; bases not matched to a gene: 2. The CDR3 sequence is 16 residues long. The CDR3 reads CASSLKGTGNTGELFF. CDR3 nucleotide sequence: TGTGCCAGCAGCTTAAAAGGGACAGGGAACACCGGGGAGCTGTTTTTT.

J is TRBJ1-5 and V is TRBV6-2 or TRBV6-3, with unresolved D. The ends were cut back, 3 bases at V and 4 bases at J, with 10 bases in the middle. Germline V gives CDR1 MNHEY, CDR2 SVGEGT. The CDR3 loop spans 14 amino acids. The CDR3 loop reads CASSYEGWNQPQHF. The CDR3, as DNA: TGTGCCAGCAGTTATGAGGGTTGGAATCAGCCCCAGCATTTT.

This clonotype occurred many times. This chain connects TRBV30 to TRBJ1-5; D not resolved. V lost 0 bases, J lost 9 bases, and 12 bases lay in between. Germline CDR1 reads GTSNPN; CDR2 reads SVGIG (reference sequence). This CDR3 spans 13 amino acids. DNA for the CDR3: TGTGCCTGGAGTGTCACGGGTTTATGGCCCCAGCATTTT. It codes for CAWSVTGLWPQHF.

This rearrangement joins TRBV12-3 or TRBV12-4 to TRBJ2-5, with D possibly matching TRBD2 (5 bases). The CDR3 totals 15 residues. Trimming shortened V by 3 bases and J by 5 bases, and 16 bases separated the two germline ends. The CDR3 nucleotides are TGTGCCAGCAGTTTGCGAGGGAGACCCGGGGAGACCCAGTACTTC. Translated: CASSLRGRPGETQYF.

The rearrangement links TRBV20-1 to TRBJ1-6; a possible D gene is TRBD1 (6 bases). The CDR3 totals 17 residues. Germline values: CDR1 DFQATT, CDR2 SNEGSKA (reference sequence). V gave up 2 bases and J gave up 3 bases, with 17 bases separating them. The CDR3 nucleotides are TGCAGTGCTAGAAGGTGGGGGGCCCTCAACTATAATTCACCCCTCCACTTT. Protein sequence: CSARRWGALNYNSPLHF.

This clonotype was observed a few times. The V call is TRBV6-2 or TRBV6-3, the J call TRBJ2-1, with 7 positions matching TRBD2. With 8 bases clipped from V and 0 bases from J, the junction kept 4 bases outside the gene matches. The germline V gene has CDR1 MNHEY and CDR2 SVGEGT. This CDR3 contains 14 residues. CDR3 in amino acids: CASGAGSSYNEQFF. In DNA form, the CDR3 reads TGTGCCAGCGGAGCGGGAAGCTCCTACAATGAGCAGTTCTTC.

The sample holds a few counts of this clonotype. This chain uses TRBV4-3 with TRBJ2-1, with D hard to call. CDR3 length: 19 amino acids. Germline V gene data show CDR1 as LGHNA and CDR2 as YSLEER. V was shortened by 4 bases and J by 2 bases, with 24 bases between the two germline ends. This CDR3 reads CASSLEEVGRRGPYNEQFF. The CDR3 DNA follows: TGCGCCAGCAGCCTAGAAGAGGTAGGGCGGAGAGGTCCCTACAATGAGCAGTTCTTC.

The chain combines TRBV12-3 or TRBV12-4 with TRBJ2-7; perhaps TRBD2 as D (5 bases). Trimming stripped 6 bases from V and 0 bases from J, with 15 bases between. This CDR3 spans 15 amino acids. CDR3 coding DNA: TGTGCCAGCAGCCCTCCGGCGGGTCCCTCCTACGAGCAGTACTTC. This encodes CASSPPAGPSYEQYF.

Ten or more counts support this clonotype. This rearrangement joins TRBV28 to TRBJ2-4; 9 bases match TRBD1. J was trimmed by 0 bases and V by 3 bases; bases with no gene match: 15. The CDR3 totals 20 residues. Germline lookup yields CDR1 MDHEN and CDR2 SYDVKM. For the CDR3, the DNA is TGTGCCAGCAGTTTCTTTTGGTTCAGGGACAGGGATCTAGCCAAAAACATTCAGTACTTC. Amino acids: CASSFFWFRDRDLAKNIQYF.

The rearrangement links TRBV20-1 to TRBJ2-1; 8 bases match TRBD2. Germline lookup yields CDR1 DFQATT and CDR2 SNEGSKA (reference sequence). J gave up 12 bases and V 5 bases, and 18 bases lay outside the gene matches. The CDR3 length is 15 residues. The CDR3 nucleotides read TGCAGTGCTGGGGGACTAGGTCCCCTAGTCGGTGCGCAGTTCTTC. Amino acid sequence: CSAGGLGPLVGAQFF.

This clonotype has only a few counts. J is TRBJ2-2 and V is TRBV3-1, with TRBD2 as a possible D gene (6 bases). In germline, CDR1 is LGHDT, CDR2 YNNKEL (reference sequence). Trimming stripped 6 bases from V and 7 bases from J, with 24 bases between. CDR3 length: 17 residues. The chain's CDR3 is CASRRGPDTRGSGELFF. The CDR3, as DNA: TGTGCCAGCAGGCGGGGACCAGACACGAGGGGCAGCGGGGAGCTGTTTTTT. Using reference TRBV3-1 and TRBJ2-2 for the parts outside the CDR3, the full variable domain is DTAVSQTPKYLVTQMGNDKSIKCEQNLGHDTMYWYKQDSKKFLKIMFSYNNKELIINETVPNRFSPKSPDKAHLNLHINSLELGDSAVYFCASRRGPDTRGSGELFFGEGSRLTVL.

This clonotype was counted only a few times. The chain joins TRBV7-2 to TRBJ2-3; 13 bases agree with TRBD2. After removal of 8 bases from V and 6 bases from J, the junction contained 5 bases not matched to a gene. The length of the CDR3 is 14 residues. The germline V gene has CDR1 SGHTA and CDR2 FQGNSA. CDR3 nucleotide sequence: TGTGCCAGCCAACTAGCGGGGGGGACCGATACGCAGTATTTT. This gives the protein CASQLAGGTDTQYF.

The gene calls are TRBV18 and TRBJ1-5, with D uncertain. Germline V gene sequence: CDR1 KGHSH, CDR2 LQKENI. The V gene lost 2 bases and the J gene lost 5 bases, with 10 bases spanning the gap. The CDR3 contains 14 residues. The CDR3 DNA reads TGTGCCAGCTCACCAAATGTGGGCGATCAGCCCCAGCATTTT. Translated: CASSPNVGDQPQHF.

This clonotype was observed many times. The rearrangement links TRBV6-2 or TRBV6-3 to TRBJ2-2; TRBD1 is a possible D gene (5 bases). This CDR3 contains 15 residues. Per the germline V gene, CDR1 is MNHEY and CDR2 is SVGEGT. With 2 bases removed from V and 6 bases from J, the gap between germline ends came to 13 bases. CDR3 sequence: CASSYDSPRAGELFF. The CDR3 DNA reads as TGTGCCAGCAGTTACGACTCCCCCAGGGCCGGGGAGCTGTTTTTT.

The chain combines TRBV30 with TRBJ1-1; perhaps TRBD1 as D (6 bases). Germline loops: CDR1 GTSNPN, CDR2 SVGIG (reference sequence). This CDR3 contains 15 residues. Deletions cut 2 bases from V and 2 bases from J, with 15 bases between. This chain's CDR3 is CAWSPLGGANTEAFF. The CDR3 nucleotides are TGTGCCTGGAGTCCCCTTGGGGGGGCCAACACTGAAGCTTTCTTT.

The CDR3 DNA reads as TGCAGTGCTACGCGGGATCCCAACAATGAGCAGTTCTTC. Its translation is CSATRDPNNEQFF. The chain combines TRBV20-1 with TRBJ2-1; TRBD2 might be the D (6 bases). V was cut by 4 bases and J by 5 bases, with 12 bases left in between. The CDR3 has 13 residues. Germline assignment: CDR1 DFQATT and CDR2 SNEGSKA (reference sequence).

The chain has TRBV15 and TRBJ1-4, with D hard to call. The CDR3 has 16 amino acids. The germline gives CDR1 LNHNV, CDR2 YYDKDF (reference sequence). V lost 3 bases to trimming and J lost 8 bases, with 19 bases between them. The CDR3, as DNA: TGTGCCACCAGCAGCTTAAAAAACACCGCTGGGGAAAAACTGTTTTTT. Translating gives CATSSLKNTAGEKLFF.

The chain joins TRBV6-5 to TRBJ1-1; D is unclear. The CDR3 length is 14 residues. Between the trimmed V and J ends, which lost 0 bases and 5 bases, there was a span of 10 bases. CDR1 and CDR2 (germline): MNHEY, SVGAGI. CDR3 bases: TGTGCCAGCAGTTACTCGCCCCCGTATACTGAAGCTTTCTTT. Translating gives CASSYSPPYTEAFF.